The 23 T cell receptor beta chains listed next were all sequenced from one sample in a study of blood T cell repertoires in COVID-19. The method was immunoSEQ multiplex PCR; TCRdb's version includes in-frame clones alone and lacks a portion of them. The top ten clones hold approximately 1.5% of a sample with about 370,000 clones, 89% of them seen once. The sequenced sample consisted of PBMCs or T cells enriched from blood (not recorded which). The receptors derive from a woman aged 25-40 years who had recovered from COVID-19.

CDR3 bases: TGTGCCAGCAGTGTTCAGGGGCAGTACTATGGCTACACCTTC. It is translated as CASSVQGQYYGYTF. This rearrangement joins TRBV2 to TRBJ1-2; a possible D gene is TRBD1 (6 bases). This CDR3 comprises 14 residues. Per the germline V gene, CDR1 is SNHLY and CDR2 is FYNNEI. The V end lost 4 bases, the J end lost 3 bases, and 12 bases lay between the germline ends.

V usage is TRBV29-1 and J usage is TRBJ1-1, with TRBD1 matching 7 bases. The CDR3 has 13 amino acids. Germline loops: CDR1 SQVTM, CDR2 ANQGSEA. Trimming took 5 bases from V and 2 from J; bases not matched to a gene: 5. CDR3 DNA: TGCAGCGTTAGAACAGGGGCTAACACTGAAGCTTTCTTT. Protein sequence: CSVRTGANTEAFF.

The chain couples TRBV10-1 to TRBJ2-1; a possible D gene is TRBD2 (6 bases). The CDR3 contains 14 residues. Trimming took off 5 bases at V and 4 bases at J, with 12 bases between the two ends. The germline V gene encodes CDR1 WNHNN and CDR2 SYGVQD (reference sequence). The CDR3 loop reads CASSPGRGYNEQFF. The CDR3 bases are TGCGCCAGCAGTCCCGGTCGGGGGTACAATGAGCAGTTCTTC.

V usage is TRBV9 and J usage is TRBJ2-3, with 12 positions matching TRBD2. The CDR3 consists of 17 residues. Germline V gives CDR1 SGDLS, CDR2 YYNGEE. The J segment lost 2 bases and the V segment lost 0 bases, leaving 4 bases of the junction unmatched. CDR3 nucleotide sequence: TGTGCCAGCAGCGTAGTCTCTAGCGGGGGGGACACAGATACGCAGTATTTT. It is translated as CASSVVSSGGDTDTQYF. The full variable domain, rest sourced from reference TRBV9 and TRBJ2-3, is DSGVTQTPKHLITATGQRVTLRCSPRSGDLSVYWYQQSLDQGLQFLIQYYNGEERAKGNILERFSAQQFPDLHSELNLSSLELGDSALYFCASSVVSSGGDTDTQYFGPGTRLTVL.

V is TRBV19 and J is TRBJ2-3; possibly TRBD2 for D (6 bases). CDR1 and CDR2 (germline): LNHDA, SQIVND (reference sequence). V was pared by 3 bases and J by 5 bases, with 15 bases between. This CDR3 has 15 residues. As DNA, the CDR3 is TGTGCCAGTAGTATTCGCGGGAACGAGGGAGATACGCAGTATTTT. This translates into CASSIRGNEGDTQYF.

The chain joins TRBV28 to TRBJ1-1; D is uncertain. CDR1 MDHEN and CDR2 SYDVKM come from the germline V gene. Trimming removed 6 bases at V and 9 bases at J, with 11 bases between. The CDR3 is 11 amino acids. The CDR3 loop reads CASSDEKKAFF. For the CDR3, the DNA is TGTGCCAGCAGCGATGAGAAGAAAGCTTTCTTT.

The rearrangement joins TRBV5-1 to TRBJ1-1; D is uncertain. Germline V gives CDR1 SGHRS, CDR2 YFSETQ. The length of the CDR3 is 14 residues. Trimming took off 0 bases at V and 4 bases at J, with 10 bases between the two ends. The DNA of the CDR3 is TGCGCCAGCAGCTTGGATACGGCGGTCACTGAAGCTTTCTTT. Amino acid sequence: CASSLDTAVTEAFF.

The gene calls are TRBV19 and TRBJ1-2; TRBD1 agrees at 9 bases. The CDR3 loop spans 15 amino acids. Trimming at V came to 2 bases and at J to 4 bases, leaving 5 bases not matched to a gene. Germline CDR1 is LNHDA and CDR2 is SQIVND (reference sequence). The CDR3 here is CASSISGTGIYGYTF. DNA of the CDR3: TGTGCCAGTAGTATATCCGGGACAGGGATCTATGGCTACACCTTC. The full variable domain, completed using reference TRBV19 and TRBJ1-2, is DGGITQSPKYLFRKEGQNVTLSCEQNLNHDAMYWYRQDPGQGLRLIYYSQIVNDFQKGDIAEGYSVSREKKESFPLTVTSAQKNPTAFYLCASSISGTGIYGYTFGSGTRLTVV.

The CDR3 is CSVERQDQKLFF. The CDR3 coding sequence is TGCAGCGTTGAGAGACAGGACCAAAAACTGTTTTTT. The chain is built from TRBV29-1 and TRBJ1-4, with D tentatively TRBD1 (6 bases). The germline CDR1 and CDR2 sequences are SQVTM and ANQGSEA. The CDR3 length is 12 residues. Between the trimmed V and J ends, which lost 3 bases and 9 bases, there was a span of 11 bases.

This rearrangement joins TRBV30 to TRBJ2-7; TRBD1 agrees at 9 bases. The CDR3 spans 14 residues. Germline assignment: CDR1 GTSNPN and CDR2 SVGIG (reference sequence). The V and J ends lost 0 bases and 4 bases, in that order; junction bases with no gene match: 4. As DNA, the CDR3 is TGTGCCTGGAGTGTAAGGACAGGGGTTTACGAGCAGTACTTC. Translation gives CAWSVRTGVYEQYF. The whole variable domain, remainder taken from reference TRBV30 and TRBJ2-7, is SQTIHQWPATLVQPVGSPLSLECTVEGTSNPNLYWYRQAAGRGLQLLFYSVGIGQISSEVPQNLSASRPQDRQFILSSKKLLLSDSGFYLCAWSVRTGVYEQYFGPGTRLTVT.

CDR3 nucleotide sequence: TGTGCCAGCAGTTTAAGGAGTCGAAATCAGCCCCAGCATTTT. Its translation: CASSLRSRNQPQHF. This chain connects TRBV27 to TRBJ1-5; D is ambiguous. CDR1 and CDR2 (germline): MNHEY, SMNVEV (reference sequence). The CDR3 is 14 residues long. Trimming took off 2 bases at V and 4 bases at J, with 9 bases between the two ends.

V and J are TRBV28 and TRBJ1-1; possibly TRBD1 for D (5 bases). Germline V lookup: CDR1 MDHEN, CDR2 SYDVKM. Deletions cut 1 base from V and 3 bases from J, with 18 bases between. The CDR3 runs 17 residues. CDR3 protein: CASSLYSGFDRYTEAFF. In DNA form, the CDR3 reads TGTGCCAGCAGTTTATATTCAGGGTTTGATAGGTACACTGAAGCTTTCTTT.

As for this clone: Other DNA sequences within the sample encode an identical CDR3. The chain links TRBV7-6 to TRBJ2-3, with 7 bases that match TRBD2. The V gene's germline CDR1 is SGHVS and CDR2 FNYEAQ. This CDR3 is built from 14 residues. Trimming at V came to 3 bases and at J to 1 base, leaving 1 base not matched to a gene. The CDR3 is CASSLAGGTDTQYF. CDR3 sequence (DNA): TGTGCCAGCAGCTTGGCGGGGGGCACAGATACGCAGTATTTT.

The chain is built from TRBV3-1 (or the pseudogene TRBV3-2) and TRBJ1-4, with 10 bases identical to TRBD1. CDR3 length: 15 residues. CDR1 is LGHDT, CDR2 YNNKEL, per germline (reference sequence). V gave up 4 bases and J gave up 5 bases; unmatched junction bases: 4. This chain's CDR3 is CASSPPGQGNEKLFF. The DNA of the CDR3 is TGTGCCAGCAGCCCCCCGGGACAGGGGAATGAAAAACTGTTTTTT.

The rearrangement links TRBV7-2 to TRBJ2-7; 9 bases map to TRBD1. CDR1 is SGHTA, CDR2 FQGNSA, per germline. The CDR3 runs to 15 residues. Unmatched junction bases numbered 13, after V lost 6 bases and J lost 7 bases. CDR3 bases: TGTGCCAGCAGTTCTACCGGACAGGGGTTGTATGAGCAGTACTTC. Its protein is CASSSTGQGLYEQYF.

The chain employs TRBV19 and TRBJ2-7; possibly TRBD2 for D (5 bases). Germline V CDR1 and CDR2: LNHDA, SQIVND (reference sequence). With 3 bases removed from V and 6 bases from J, the gap between germline ends came to 9 bases. This CDR3 is 12 amino acids long. CDR3 region: CASSIGVGEQYF. Here the CDR3 DNA reads TGTGCCAGTAGTATCGGGGTAGGCGAGCAGTACTTC.

This clone occurred once. The V and J genes are TRBV2 and TRBJ2-5; D not certain. The CDR3 has 14 amino acids. Trimming shortened V by 4 bases and J by 0 bases, and 9 bases separated the two germline ends. The germline V gene encodes CDR1 SNHLY and CDR2 FYNNEI. This chain's CDR3 is CASSGVLYQETQYF. CDR3 DNA: TGTGCCAGCAGTGGAGTCCTGTACCAAGAGACCCAGTACTTC. The entire variable domain, with the rest obtained from reference TRBV2 and TRBJ2-5, is as follows: EPEVTQTPSHQVTQMGQEVILRCVPISNHLYFYWYRQILGQKVEFLVSFYNNEISEKSEIFDDQFSVERPDGSNFTLKIRSTKLEDSAMYFCASSGVLYQETQYFGPGTRLLVL.

This chain uses TRBV7-2 with TRBJ2-1, with a possible D match to TRBD2 (5 bases). V lost 2 bases to trimming and J lost 3 bases, with 11 bases between them. The CDR3 spans 15 residues. Germline-derived CDR1 and CDR2 are SGHTA and FQGNSA. In DNA, the CDR3 is TGTGCCAGCAGCTTAAGAGGGTCCTACTACAATGAGCAGTTCTTC. Translation gives CASSLRGSYYNEQFF.

V and J are TRBV11-2 and TRBJ2-1; 10 bases match TRBD2. CDR1 SGHAT and CDR2 FQNNGV come from the germline V gene. Losses at the gene ends were 6 bases for V and 5 bases for J; bases not matched to a gene: 7. This CDR3 spans 15 amino acids. The CDR3 is CASRTPGLANNEQFF. The DNA for the CDR3 is TGTGCCAGCAGGACCCCGGGACTAGCGAACAATGAGCAGTTCTTC.

The V and J genes are TRBV5-1 and TRBJ1-1; TRBD1 is a possible D gene (6 bases). Germline V gene data show CDR1 as SGHRS and CDR2 as YFSETQ. Trimming left V 1 base short and J 6 bases short, with 13 bases between. This CDR3 comprises 14 residues. The CDR3 DNA sequence: TGCGCCAGCAGCTTGTCAGGGGCAGGACCTGAAGCTTTCTTT. It specifies CASSLSGAGPEAFF. Using reference TRBV5-1 and TRBJ1-1 for the parts outside the CDR3, the full variable domain is KAGVTQTPRYLIKTRGQQVTLSCSPISGHRSVSWYQQTPGQGLQFLFEYFSETQRNKGNFPGRFSGRQFSNSRSEMNVSTLELGDSALYLCASSLSGAGPEAFFGQGTRLTVV.

V usage is TRBV7-2 and J usage is TRBJ2-2; no reliable D call. The germline V and J ends were trimmed by 1 base and 0 bases, with 9 bases remaining between them. There are 16 residues in the CDR3. Germline V lookup: CDR1 SGHTA, CDR2 FQGNSA. In DNA form, the CDR3 reads TGTGCCAGCAGCTTAGTCCGACTGGCGAACACCGGGGAGCTGTTTTTT. Amino acid sequence: CASSLVRLANTGELFF.

This sequence joins TRBV15 and TRBJ1-2; 7 bases map to TRBD1. Looked up from germline, CDR1 is LNHNV and CDR2 is YYDKDF (reference sequence). The CDR3 is 13 amino acids. J gave up 2 bases and V 7 bases, and 4 bases lay outside the gene matches. CDR3 protein: CATNLDRNYGYTF. The CDR3 DNA sequence: TGTGCCACCAACCTGGACAGGAACTATGGCTACACCTTC.

V usage is TRBV30 and J usage is TRBJ2-1; the match to TRBD2 covers 9 bases. This CDR3 is 17 amino acids long. The V segment lost 3 bases and the J segment 4 bases; nucleotides outside the gene matches: 13. CDR1 and CDR2 (germline): GTSNPN, SVGIG (reference sequence). CDR3 sequence reads: CAWSRNPGTSLYNEQFF. CDR3 nucleotide sequence: TGTGCCTGGAGCCGAAACCCCGGGACTAGCTTATACAATGAGCAGTTCTTC.